This passage covers 21 T cell receptor beta chains from one sample sequenced in a study of T-cell memory formation after mild COVID-19. TCRdb itself ran the 5' RACE reads through MiXCR, one entry per CDR3 protein. The sample includes about 360,000 distinct CDR3 sequences, about 15% of them seen just once. Sequenced input: PBMCs or a T cell subset sorted from them (not recorded which). These receptors were obtained from a man aged 18 to 30 who had mild COVID-19 (a few samples of this study predate the infection). Cell type and time point are not known.

This chain joins TRBV9 and TRBJ1-2; 7 nucleotides match TRBD1. The CDR3 loop spans 14 amino acids. In germline, CDR1 is SGDLS, CDR2 YYNGEE. Losses at the gene ends were 5 bases for V and 8 bases for J; bases not matched to a gene: 12. CDR3 sequence reads: CASSQEEGALGYTF. As DNA, the CDR3 is TGTGCCAGCAGTCAGGAGGAGGGGGCTTTGGGCTACACCTTC.

This clonotype came up a few times. The chain joins TRBV20-1 to TRBJ2-1; D is possibly TRBD2 (6 bases). CDR3 size: 16 residues. Trimming cost V 1 base and J 1 base, with 14 bases left between them. Per the germline V gene, CDR1 is DFQATT and CDR2 is SNEGSKA (reference sequence). CDR3 nucleotide sequence: TGCAGTGCTAGAGCAACACGACTAGGATCCTACAATGAGCAGTTCTTC. This sequence encodes CSARATRLGSYNEQFF.

The rearrangement uses TRBV5-5 and TRBJ1-1; D not resolved. The CDR3 sequence is 14 residues long. Deletions cut 5 bases from V and 1 base from J, with 12 bases between. In germline, CDR1 is SGHKS, CDR2 YYEKEE (reference sequence). As DNA, the CDR3 is TGTGCCAGCAGAGCGACATGGGGGAACACTGAAGCTTTCTTT. This translates into CASRATWGNTEAFF.

J is TRBJ2-5 and V is TRBV7-2; unclear D gene. V lost 2 bases, J lost 3 bases, and 7 bases lay in between. Germline loops: CDR1 SGHTA, CDR2 FQGNSA. This CDR3 has 13 amino acids. DNA for the CDR3: TGTGCCAGCAGCTTACGTTACGAAGAGACCCAGTACTTC. Translated: CASSLRYEETQYF.

This clonotype was recorded at least ten times. The chain has TRBV6-6 and TRBJ2-5; possibly TRBD1 or TRBD2 for D (6 bases each). The V and J ends lost 6 bases and 5 bases respectively, with 13 bases between them. This CDR3 region has 13 residues. CDR1 MNHNY and CDR2 SVGAGI come from the germline V gene (reference sequence). The CDR3 DNA follows: TGTGCCAGCAGCCGGGGGCCCGGGGAGACCCAGTACTTC. Translation: CASSRGPGETQYF.

The chain carries TRBV11-3 and TRBJ2-2; no clear D. The CDR3 consists of 13 residues. The germline gives CDR1 SGHNT, CDR2 YENEEA. V was clipped by 2 bases and J by 4 bases, with 5 bases between them. The CDR3 loop is CASSLQFTGELFF. CDR3 DNA sequence: TGTGCCAGCAGCTTACAATTCACCGGGGAGCTGTTTTTT.

This clonotype has just a few counts. This chain joins TRBV27 and TRBJ2-5, with D perhaps being TRBD1 or TRBD2 (5 bases each). CDR3 length: 18 residues. Trimming left V 5 bases short and J 2 bases short, with 24 bases between. Per the germline V gene, CDR1 is MNHEY and CDR2 is SMNVEV (reference sequence). CDR3 sequence reads: CASSPRPRGNHEQETQYF. CDR3 nucleotides: TGTGCCAGCAGTCCAAGACCACGGGGCAATCACGAACAAGAGACCCAGTACTTC.

The rearrangement links TRBV7-9 to TRBJ1-3; the match to TRBD1 covers 7 bases. Trimming cost V 4 bases and J 2 bases; bases outside gene matches: 8. This CDR3 has 16 amino acids. The germline CDR1 and CDR2 sequences are SEHNR and FQNEAQ (reference sequence). CDR3 nucleotide sequence: TGTGCCAGCAGCTCGGGACAGTCCTTCGCTGGAAACACCATATATTTT. Protein: CASSSGQSFAGNTIYF.

This clonotype was detected only a few times. The rearrangement links TRBV25-1 to TRBJ2-2, with 9 nucleotides matching TRBD2. The CDR3 has 13 amino acids. From germline, CDR1 is MGHDK and CDR2 SYGVNS. V shed 8 bases and J 4 bases; nucleotides not matched to a gene: 2. CDR3 nucleotide sequence: TGTGCCAGCCTACTAGCGGGCACCGGGGAGCTGTTTTTT. As protein: CASLLAGTGELFF.

The rearrangement joins TRBV5-1 to TRBJ2-7; a possible D gene is TRBD1 (6 bases). The CDR3 runs to 13 residues. Germline V gene data show CDR1 as SGHRS and CDR2 as YFSETQ. Trimming stripped 4 bases from V and 3 bases from J, with 11 bases between. CDR3 residues: CASSPGHRYEQYF. As DNA, the CDR3 is TGCGCCAGCAGCCCGGGACACCGCTACGAGCAGTACTTC.

In this sample, this clonotype turned up many times. This chain joins TRBV11-3 and TRBJ2-1; 9 bases are a match to TRBD2. The junction had 7 bases not matched to a gene; V was cut back by 1 base and J by 6 bases. Germline values: CDR1 SGHNT, CDR2 YENEEA. The CDR3 has 16 amino acids. CDR3 protein: CASSLVGGGAGNEQFF. For the CDR3, the DNA is TGTGCCAGCAGCTTAGTCGGCGGGGGGGCCGGCAATGAGCAGTTCTTC.

The chain has TRBV10-3 and TRBJ2-2, with TRBD2 identical over 7 bases. V gave up 7 bases and J gave up 1 base; unmatched junction bases: 12. This CDR3 is built from 17 residues. Germline values: CDR1 ENHRY, CDR2 SYGVKD. CDR3 loop: CAIMASGGYRNTGELFF. DNA for the CDR3: TGTGCCATCATGGCTAGCGGTGGTTATAGGAACACCGGGGAGCTGTTTTTT.

V and J are TRBV4-3 and TRBJ1-1, with TRBD1 identical over 8 bases. CDR1 is LGHNA and CDR2 is YSLEER in the germline V gene. V trimming: 1 base; J trimming: 1 base; junction bases outside the gene matches: 2. The CDR3 has 15 amino acids. The CDR3 DNA is TGCGCCAGCAGCCAAGTTGGACAGGGGAACACTGAAGCTTTCTTT. It is translated as CASSQVGQGNTEAFF.

In this sample, this clonotype turned up a few times. The chain has TRBV7-9 and TRBJ2-1, with 8 bases identical to TRBD2. The CDR3 loop spans 15 amino acids. The J segment lost 2 bases and the V segment lost 5 bases, leaving 5 bases of the junction unmatched. Germline-derived CDR1 and CDR2 are SEHNR and FQNEAQ (reference sequence). This chain's CDR3 is CASSVTSGTYNEQFF. CDR3 DNA: TGTGCCAGCAGCGTAACTAGCGGAACCTACAATGAGCAGTTCTTC.

This clonotype showed up just a few times. The chain couples TRBV6-2 or TRBV6-3 to TRBJ1-1; no clear D. The CDR3 consists of 12 residues. The V gene's germline CDR1 is MNHEY and CDR2 SVGEGT. V was shortened by 7 bases and J by 2 bases, with 8 bases between the two germline ends. DNA for the CDR3: TGTGCCAGCAAGGACCTAAACACTGAAGCTTTCTTT. Its protein is CASKDLNTEAFF.

V and J are TRBV7-9 and TRBJ2-1; D is uncertain. The CDR3 covers 16 residues. The V gene lost 5 bases and the J gene lost 0 bases, with 14 bases spanning the gap. Germline CDR1 is SEHNR and CDR2 is FQNEAQ (reference sequence). The CDR3 loop reads CASSPTFASSYNEQFF. CDR3 in DNA: TGTGCCAGCAGCCCGACGTTCGCGAGCTCCTACAATGAGCAGTTCTTC.

This clonotype was found a few times. This sequence joins TRBV19 and TRBJ1-5; D uncertain. CDR3 length equals 15 residues. Germline loops: CDR1 LNHDA, CDR2 SQIVND (reference sequence). V lost 0 bases, J lost 1 base, and 7 bases lay in between. CDR3 region: CASSIDGGSNQPQHF. CDR3 bases: TGTGCCAGTAGTATAGACGGCGGGAGCAATCAGCCCCAGCATTTT.

This clonotype was detected a few times. CDR3 nucleotides: TGTGCCAGCAGCCAGGCCGGCTACGAGCAGTACGTC. Translating it yields CASSQAGYEQYV. The V and J genes are TRBV7-9 and TRBJ2-7; D gene ambiguous. Deletions cut 5 bases from V and 3 bases from J, with 8 bases between. Germline V CDR1 and CDR2: SEHNR, FQNEAQ (reference sequence). The CDR3 sequence is 12 residues long.

The rearrangement joins TRBV5-5 to TRBJ2-5; TRBD1 matches at 7 bases. V was clipped by 4 bases and J by 5 bases; unmatched bases: 5. CDR1 and CDR2 from the germline V gene are SGHKS and YYEKEE (reference sequence). This CDR3 region has 13 residues. The CDR3 sequence: CASSIGTVETQYF. The CDR3 coding sequence is TGTGCCAGCAGCATCGGGACAGTTGAGACCCAGTACTTC.

This clonotype was detected many times. V gene TRBV12-3 or TRBV12-4 combines with J gene TRBJ1-2; D gene unclear. This CDR3 has 13 residues. V was trimmed by 7 bases and J by 3 bases, leaving 12 bases between them. CDR3 sequence: CASKRDLHYGYTF. The CDR3, as DNA: TGTGCCAGCAAGAGGGATCTCCACTATGGCTACACCTTC.

This clonotype was detected only a few times. The rearrangement joins TRBV6-5 to TRBJ2-7, with D maybe TRBD1 (5 bases). V was trimmed by 0 bases and J by 2 bases, leaving 11 bases between them. CDR1 MNHEY and CDR2 SVGAGI come from the germline V gene. The CDR3 is 15 residues long. The chain's CDR3 is CASSYSGQRAYEQYF. The DNA for the CDR3 is TGTGCCAGCAGTTACTCAGGACAAAGGGCCTACGAGCAGTACTTC.